A single sample is the source of the 23 T cell receptor beta chains below, sequenced in a study of cytomegalovirus exposure and HLA in healthy donors. The primer mix had 60 Vbeta and 13 Jbeta primers. The method was immunoSEQ multiplex PCR; TCRdb's version includes in-frame clones alone and lacks a portion of them. Here the sample table reports under 130,000 clones. The source material was PBMCs. All receptors come from a man in his forties or fifties in good health and CMV-seronegative.

The rearrangement uses TRBV5-8 and TRBJ2-7, with D tentatively TRBD1 (6 bases). V was shortened by 0 bases and J by 2 bases, with 9 bases between the two germline ends. Germline V gene lookup returns CDR1 SGHTS and CDR2 YDEGEE. This CDR3 has 14 residues. The CDR3 nucleotides read TGTGCCAGCAGCTTGGCCTGGACAGCCTACGAGCAGTACTTC. It translates to CASSLAWTAYEQYF.

The genes are TRBV6-1 and TRBJ1-5; TRBD1 matches 8 bases. The J segment lost 2 bases and the V segment lost 4 bases, leaving 10 bases of the junction unmatched. Germline V gene lookup returns CDR1 MNHNS and CDR2 SASEGT. This CDR3 contains 17 residues. The CDR3 reads CASSGNRGKGGNQPQHF. The CDR3 DNA reads TGTGCCAGCAGTGGAAACAGGGGGAAGGGAGGCAATCAGCCCCAGCATTTT.

Remarks on this clone: Additional DNA sequences in this sample encode the identical CDR3. CDR3 sequence: CASSLGDRAYEQYF. The CDR3 DNA is TGTGCCAGCAGCTTAGGTGACAGAGCCTACGAGCAGTACTTC. V gene TRBV13 combines with J gene TRBJ2-7; TRBD1 is a possible D gene (5 bases). This CDR3 is built from 14 residues. Germline V gives CDR1 PRHDT, CDR2 FYEKMQ (reference sequence). V lost 0 bases and J lost 2, with 8 bases in between.

The chain links TRBV5-1 to TRBJ2-7; TRBD1 matches 8 bases. Germline assignment: CDR1 SGHRS and CDR2 YFSETQ. This CDR3 has 14 amino acids. With 4 bases clipped from V and 7 bases from J, the junction kept 10 bases outside the gene matches. DNA of the CDR3: TGCGCCAGCAGCGGAGGGACAGGTTTCGGGGAGCAGTACTTC. Translation gives CASSGGTGFGEQYF.

The rearrangement uses TRBV2 and TRBJ2-7; 8 bases match TRBD2. Germline V gene data show CDR1 as SNHLY and CDR2 as FYNNEI. The V and J ends lost 3 bases and 3 bases, in that order; junction bases with no gene match: 10. This CDR3 spans 16 amino acids. As DNA, the CDR3 is TGTGCCAGCAGTGAGAAAGGCGGGGGGTCGTACTACGAGCAGTACTTC. Translation gives CASSEKGGGSYYEQYF.

The chain recombines TRBV7-8 with TRBJ1-4, with no clear D. CDR1 and CDR2 from the germline V gene are SGHVS and FQNEAQ. Trimming pared 5 bases from V and 0 bases from J, leaving 13 bases between. The CDR3 totals 16 residues. CDR3 nucleotide sequence: TGTGCCAGCAGCAGCCACCGACAAGCAACTAATGAAAAACTGTTTTTT. This gives the protein CASSSHRQATNEKLFF.

The chain has TRBV5-1 and TRBJ2-5, with 12 nucleotides matching TRBD1. The V and J ends lost 0 bases and 3 bases, in that order; junction bases with no gene match: 3. Per germline, CDR1 SGHRS and CDR2 YFSETQ. The CDR3 spans 16 residues. The CDR3 DNA sequence: TGCGCCAGCAGCTTGGGTGGGACAGGGGGCGAAGAGACCCAGTACTTC. Translated: CASSLGGTGGEETQYF. The full variable domain, completed using reference TRBV5-1 and TRBJ2-5, is KAGVTQTPRYLIKTRGQQVTLSCSPISGHRSVSWYQQTPGQGLQFLFEYFSETQRNKGNFPGRFSGRQFSNSRSEMNVSTLELGDSALYLCASSLGGTGGEETQYFGPGTRLLVL.

This chain connects TRBV11-2 to TRBJ2-5; the match to TRBD2 covers 12 bases. The CDR3 is 15 amino acids. CDR1 and CDR2 from the germline V gene are SGHAT and FQNNGV. J lost 5 bases, V lost 5 bases, and 6 bases had no gene match. The CDR3 protein is CASSPRTSGIETQYF. In DNA form, the CDR3 reads TGTGCCAGCAGCCCGCGGACTAGCGGGATTGAGACCCAGTACTTC.

The V gene is TRBV19, the J gene TRBJ1-2, with unresolved D. From germline, CDR1 is LNHDA and CDR2 SQIVND (reference sequence). The V and J ends lost 5 bases and 4 bases respectively, with 11 bases between them. The CDR3 is 13 residues long. The CDR3 loop is CASSVDTTYGYTF. The CDR3 region has the DNA TGTGCCAGTAGTGTCGACACGACCTATGGCTACACCTTC.

The CDR3 DNA is TGCAGCGCACAGGGACAGACTGGAGATACGCAGTATTTT. It is translated as CSAQGQTGDTQYF. The chain combines TRBV29-1 with TRBJ2-3; 7 positions agree with TRBD1. After removal of 7 bases from V and 5 bases from J, the junction contained 9 bases not matched to a gene. Germline V gene data show CDR1 as SQVTM and CDR2 as ANQGSEA. This CDR3 contains 13 residues.

This chain connects TRBV7-2 to TRBJ2-1, with 11 bases lining up with TRBD2. The CDR3 totals 17 residues. V shed 5 bases and J 4 bases; nucleotides not matched to a gene: 10. Germline CDR1 and CDR2: SGHTA and FQGNSA. CDR3 residues: CASSRLPPSGRYNEQFF. The CDR3 coding sequence is TGTGCCAGCAGCCGCCTACCCCCTAGCGGGAGGTACAATGAGCAGTTCTTC. Filled out from reference TRBV7-2 and TRBJ2-1, the complete variable domain reads GAGVSQSPSNKVTEKGKDVELRCDPISGHTALYWYRQSLGQGLEFLIYFQGNSAPDKSGLPSDRFSAERTGGSVSTLTIQRTQQEDSAVYLCASSRLPPSGRYNEQFFGPGTRLTVL.

The chain joins TRBV27 to TRBJ2-1, with 7 bases lining up with TRBD1. The CDR3 is 12 amino acids. Germline values: CDR1 MNHEY, CDR2 SMNVEV (reference sequence). V gave up 8 bases and J gave up 5 bases; unmatched junction bases: 3. CDR3 in amino acids: CASQGQNNEQFF. The CDR3 bases are TGTGCCAGCCAGGGACAGAACAATGAGCAGTTCTTC.

The chain couples TRBV15 to TRBJ2-2, with 9 bases lining up with TRBD1. Germline-derived CDR1 and CDR2 are LNHNV and YYDKDF (reference sequence). Germline trimming cut 5 bases from V and 4 bases from J; bases unmatched to any gene: 8. The length of the CDR3 is 16 residues. The CDR3 DNA is TGTGCCACCAGCCCCGACAGGGGGATGTTCACCGGGGAGCTGTTTTTT. This codes for CATSPDRGMFTGELFF. The full variable domain, in which reference TRBV15 and TRBJ2-2 provide the parts outside the CDR3, is DAMVIQNPRYQVTQFGKPVTLSCSQTLNHNVMYWYQQKSSQAPKLLFHYYDKDFNNEADTPDNFQSRRPNTSFCFLDIRSPGLGDTAMYLCATSPDRGMFTGELFFGEGSRLTVL.

This chain joins TRBV18 and TRBJ1-5; a possible D gene is TRBD1 (6 bases). Between the trimmed V and J ends, which lost 3 bases and 5 bases, there was a span of 17 bases. This CDR3 region has 16 residues. The germline gives CDR1 KGHSH, CDR2 LQKENI. The CDR3 reads CASSPQTPQGHQPQHF. CDR3 coding DNA: TGTGCCAGCTCACCGCAGACGCCACAGGGTCATCAGCCCCAGCATTTT.

J is TRBJ1-2 and V is TRBV10-2, with 7 bases lining up with TRBD1. V dropped 3 bases and J dropped 5; count of bases not matched to a gene: 6. The germline V gene has CDR1 WSHSY and CDR2 SAAADI. This CDR3 comprises 14 residues. CDR3 in amino acids: CASSDTGDFYGYTF. CDR3 nucleotides: TGCGCCAGCAGTGACACAGGGGATTTTTATGGCTACACCTTC.

The rearrangement uses TRBV6-5 and TRBJ1-5; D is possibly TRBD1 (6 bases). With 2 bases removed from V and 12 bases from J, the gap between germline ends came to 8 bases. This CDR3 contains 11 residues. Germline V gives CDR1 MNHEY, CDR2 SVGAGI. The CDR3 sequence: CASSYQGYQHF. CDR3 DNA sequence: TGTGCCAGCAGTTACCAGGGGTACCAGCATTTT.

About this clone: Distinct nucleotide sequences in the sample also encode this CDR3. The chain has TRBV18 and TRBJ1-2, with 8 nucleotides matching TRBD1. Germline V gives CDR1 KGHSH, CDR2 LQKENI. The length of the CDR3 is 14 residues. V gave up 6 bases and J gave up 3 bases; unmatched junction bases: 6. In DNA, the CDR3 is TGTGCCAGCTCTCAGGGGGCTTTAGACTATGGCTACACCTTC. Encoded protein: CASSQGALDYGYTF.

The V gene is TRBV14, the J gene TRBJ2-7, with 10 bases aligning to TRBD1. CDR3 size: 14 residues. From germline, CDR1 is SGHDN and CDR2 FVKESK. V was clipped by 2 bases and J by 3 bases; unmatched bases: 1. CDR3 in amino acids: CASSQRTGGYEQYF. For the CDR3, the DNA is TGTGCCAGCAGCCAAAGGACAGGGGGCTACGAGCAGTACTTC.

The chain employs TRBV2 and TRBJ2-5; D call uncertain. CDR1 and CDR2 (germline): SNHLY, FYNNEI. The V and J ends lost 8 bases and 1 base respectively, with 14 bases between them. This CDR3 has 14 amino acids. DNA for the CDR3: TGTGCCAGCGTCAGCGCTCCATTCCAAGAGACCCAGTACTTC. Its translation is CASVSAPFQETQYF.

V and J are TRBV7-8 and TRBJ2-1; perhaps TRBD2 as D (6 bases). The CDR3 is 17 residues long. CDR1 SGHVS and CDR2 FQNEAQ come from the germline V gene. Deletions cut 5 bases from V and 5 bases from J, with 22 bases between. The chain's CDR3 is CASSSLGSEGRNNEQFF. CDR3 nucleotides: TGTGCCAGCAGCAGCTTAGGGTCGGAGGGACGAAACAATGAGCAGTTCTTC.

The chain combines TRBV6-6 with TRBJ2-7, with TRBD2 identical over 8 bases. The germline V gene encodes CDR1 MNHNY and CDR2 SVGAGI (reference sequence). Unmatched junction bases numbered 3, after V lost 2 bases and J lost 3 bases. This CDR3 has 14 amino acids. The CDR3 region is CASSYIGGDYEQYF. CDR3 DNA: TGTGCCAGCAGTTACATCGGGGGGGACTACGAGCAGTACTTC.

The V call is TRBV7-2, the J call TRBJ2-4, with TRBD1 identical over 8 bases. This CDR3 region has 14 residues. Germline lookup yields CDR1 SGHTA and CDR2 FQGNSA. With V trimmed by 4 bases and J by 7 bases, 6 bases remained unmatched. Here the CDR3 reads CASSSRTGWNIQYF. CDR3 nucleotides: TGTGCCAGCAGCTCGAGGACAGGGTGGAACATTCAGTACTTC.

The V gene is TRBV19, the J gene TRBJ2-2, with TRBD1 identical over 8 bases. The CDR3 is 15 residues long. After removal of 4 bases from V and 9 bases from J, the junction contained 10 bases not matched to a gene. The germline gives CDR1 LNHDA, CDR2 SQIVND (reference sequence). CDR3 region: CASSNPGQGRRELFF. CDR3 DNA sequence: TGTGCCAGTAGTAACCCCGGACAGGGAAGGCGGGAGCTGTTTTTT. Using reference TRBV19 and TRBJ2-2 for the parts outside the CDR3, the full variable domain is DGGITQSPKYLFRKEGQNVTLSCEQNLNHDAMYWYRQDPGQGLRLIYYSQIVNDFQKGDIAEGYSVSREKKESFPLTVTSAQKNPTAFYLCASSNPGQGRRELFFGEGSRLTVL.